The rows below give T cell receptor beta chains drawn from one sample of a study of siplizumab effects on memory and regulatory T cells. The table came from immunoSEQ multiplex PCR; TCRdb's copy has only in-frame clones and leaves some out. The sample comprises some 100,000 clones, 94% of which are singletons, and 0.55% to 0.65% rests with the top ten. Sequences were obtained from Tregs sorted from blood. Source of these receptors: a human donor in good health. Each CDR3 is given with its conserved first and last residue. A D gene is named only where the DNA matches it firmly. Where a row states a size, it is once, few, many or the class of an expanded clone; other rows omit it.

clone size: once; J gene: TRBJ1-3; D gene: .; V gene: TRBV29-1; CDR3 DNA: TGCAGCGTTGTAGTCTCTGGAAACACCATATATTTT; CDR3 protein: CSVVVSGNTIYF
clone size: .; J gene: TRBJ2-2; D gene: .; V gene: TRBV19; CDR3 DNA: TGTGCCAGTAGTATACCGGGACCAATATACACCGGGGAGCTGTTTTTT; CDR3 protein: CASSIPGPIYTGELFF
clone size: .; J gene: TRBJ1-5; D gene: .; V gene: TRBV19; CDR3 DNA: TGTGCCAGTAGTTCCCGGAATATGTATCAGCCCCAGCATTTT; CDR3 protein: CASSSRNMYQPQHF
clone size: few; J gene: TRBJ1-5; D gene: TRBD1; V gene: TRBV19; CDR3 DNA: TGTGCCAGTAGCCCAATTGGGGCCCAGGGGGCAAGGCAGCCCCAGCATTTT; CDR3 protein: CASSPIGAQGARQPQHF
clone size: once; J gene: TRBJ2-1; D gene: .; V gene: TRBV27; CDR3 DNA: TGTGCCAGCAGTTTGATGGGTACCTACAATGAGCAGTTCTTC; CDR3 protein: CASSLMGTYNEQFF
clone size: .; J gene: TRBJ2-7; D gene: .; V gene: TRBV6-1; CDR3 DNA: TGTGCCAGCAGTGAAGCACTAGCTATATACGAGCAGTACTTC; CDR3 protein: CASSEALAIYEQYF
clone size: .; J gene: TRBJ1-4; D gene: .; V gene: TRBV5-8; CDR3 DNA: TGTGCCAGCAGCTTGGGGACAGCAGCTTATGAAAAACTGTTTTTT; CDR3 protein: CASSLGTAAYEKLFF
clone size: once; J gene: TRBJ2-1; D gene: .; V gene: TRBV7-2; CDR3 DNA: TGTGCCAGCAGCTTACGTGACGGCCACAATGAGCAGTTCTTC; CDR3 protein: CASSLRDGHNEQFF
clone size: .; J gene: TRBJ1-2; D gene: .; V gene: TRBV6-4; CDR3 DNA: TGTGCCAGCAGGGCCGGGGGAGGCTACACCTTC; CDR3 protein: CASRAGGGYTF
clone size: .; J gene: TRBJ2-7; D gene: TRBD1; V gene: TRBV30; CDR3 DNA: TGTGCCTGGAGGAGGACAGGGTTCACCTACGAGCAGTACTTC; CDR3 protein: CAWRRTGFTYEQYF
clone size: .; J gene: TRBJ2-3; D gene: .; V gene: TRBV6-5; CDR3 DNA: TGTGCCACCCGTCGTGGGGGGCTTTTGGATACGCAGTATTTT; CDR3 protein: CATRRGGLLDTQYF
clone size: few; J gene: TRBJ2-2; D gene: .; V gene: TRBV6-1; CDR3 DNA: TGTGCCAGCAGTGCGTTGGTCGGGGGGCTGTTTTTT; CDR3 protein: CASSALVGGLFF
clone size: .; J gene: TRBJ2-3; D gene: TRBD2; V gene: TRBV6-5; CDR3 DNA: TGTGCCAGCAGTTTTACTAGCGGGAGTCGAGCAGATACGCAGTATTTT; CDR3 protein: CASSFTSGSRADTQYF
clone size: .; J gene: TRBJ1-1; D gene: TRBD1; V gene: TRBV18; CDR3 DNA: TGTGCCAGCTTTGGACAGGGGGCTTCGGTGAACACTGAAGCTTTCTTT; CDR3 protein: CASFGQGASVNTEAFF
clone size: .; J gene: TRBJ2-1; D gene: .; V gene: TRBV2; CDR3 DNA: TGTGCCAGTGGGGGGCGGCTAGGAGGCAATGAGCAGTTCTTC; CDR3 protein: CASGGRLGGNEQFF
clone size: .; J gene: TRBJ2-4; D gene: .; V gene: TRBV5-1; CDR3 DNA: TGCGCCAGCAGCTTGGGAGGGGGGGGAAACATTCAGTACTTC; CDR3 protein: CASSLGGGGNIQYF
clone size: .; J gene: TRBJ2-1; D gene: .; V gene: TRBV14; CDR3 DNA: TGTGCCAGCAGCCAAGCGGGGGGCGGTTTGAAGAATGAGCAGTTCTTC; CDR3 protein: CASSQAGGGLKNEQFF
clone size: .; J gene: TRBJ2-1; D gene: .; V gene: TRBV28; CDR3 DNA: TGTGCCAGCAGAGGTCAGGGAAAGGTAAATGAGCAGTTCTTC; CDR3 protein: CASRGQGKVNEQFF
clone size: few; J gene: TRBJ2-3; D gene: TRBD2; V gene: TRBV6-6; CDR3 DNA: TGTGCCAGCAGTTCTACTAGCGGAGATACGCAGTATTTT; CDR3 protein: CASSSTSGDTQYF
clone size: .; J gene: TRBJ2-5; D gene: TRBD1; V gene: TRBV12-5; CDR3 DNA: TGTGCTAGTGGGACCGGGACAGGGTCCGAAGAGACCCAGTACTTC; CDR3 protein: CASGTGTGSEETQYF
clone size: .; J gene: TRBJ2-2; D gene: .; V gene: TRBV2; CDR3 DNA: TGTGCCAGCGTTGCCGGGACAAGAGGCACCGGGGAGCTGTTTTTT; CDR3 protein: CASVAGTRGTGELFF
clone size: .; J gene: TRBJ1-1; D gene: .; V gene: TRBV7-9; CDR3 DNA: TGTGCCAGCAGCCCACAGGGGAACACTGAAGCTTTCTTT; CDR3 protein: CASSPQGNTEAFF
clone size: .; J gene: TRBJ2-7; D gene: .; V gene: TRBV6-1; CDR3 DNA: TGTGCCAGCAGTGCCTCTGCAGGGGTTAGACACGAGCAGTACTTC; CDR3 protein: CASSASAGVRHEQYF
clone size: once; J gene: TRBJ2-1; D gene: TRBD2; V gene: TRBV7-6; CDR3 DNA: TGTGCCAGCAGCCAATTAGCGGGGATAACCAACAATGAGCAGTTCTTC; CDR3 protein: CASSQLAGITNNEQFF
clone size: once; J gene: TRBJ2-5; D gene: .; V gene: TRBV13; CDR3 DNA: TGTGCCAGCAGCCTCTATGGTGAGACCCAGTACTTC; CDR3 protein: CASSLYGETQYF
clone size: .; J gene: TRBJ1-4; D gene: TRBD1; V gene: TRBV5-1; CDR3 DNA: TGCGCCAGCACAGGAGGAGGACAGGGTGTGGAAAAACTGTTTTTT; CDR3 protein: CASTGGGQGVEKLFF
clone size: .; J gene: TRBJ2-7; D gene: TRBD2; V gene: TRBV5-1; CDR3 DNA: TGCGCCAGCAGCTTGTCCGTGTCGAAGGTGGGGGAGGGCTACGAGCAGTACTTC; CDR3 protein: CASSLSVSKVGEGYEQYF
clone size: .; J gene: TRBJ2-3; D gene: TRBD2; V gene: TRBV19; CDR3 DNA: TGTGCCAGTAGAGTAAGTCGACTAGCGACATCAGCAGATACGCAGTATTTT; CDR3 protein: CASRVSRLATSADTQYF
clone size: .; J gene: TRBJ2-3; D gene: .; V gene: TRBV20-1; CDR3 DNA: TGCAGTGCTAAAGGTGCAGATACGCAGTATTTT; CDR3 protein: CSAKGADTQYF
clone size: .; J gene: TRBJ1-5; D gene: TRBD1; V gene: TRBV15; CDR3 DNA: TGTGCCACCAGCAGAGCGACAGGGATGAGTAATCAGCCCCAGCATTTT; CDR3 protein: CATSRATGMSNQPQHF
clone size: .; J gene: TRBJ2-5; D gene: .; V gene: TRBV7-8; CDR3 DNA: TGTGCCAGCAGCTTCCAATCCGGGGGCGCGGGGCAAGAGACCCAGTACTTC; CDR3 protein: CASSFQSGGAGQETQYF
clone size: .; J gene: TRBJ1-5; D gene: .; V gene: TRBV28; CDR3 DNA: TGTGCCAGCAGCTCGCCTCAGGGTTTTAGCAATCAGCCCCAGCATTTT; CDR3 protein: CASSSPQGFSNQPQHF
clone size: .; J gene: TRBJ2-6; D gene: .; V gene: TRBV5-4; CDR3 DNA: TGTGCCAGCAGCTCTCAAGGGGTAGCTGGGGCCAACGTCCTGACTTTC; CDR3 protein: CASSSQGVAGANVLTF
clone size: .; J gene: TRBJ1-2; D gene: .; V gene: TRBV29-1; CDR3 DNA: TGCAGCGCACTTGGGCAGCCTAACTATGGCTACACCTTC; CDR3 protein: CSALGQPNYGYTF
clone size: once; J gene: TRBJ1-2; D gene: TRBD1; V gene: TRBV9; CDR3 DNA: TGTGCCAGCACCCCAGAAGATTGGATAGGGGGCGAAATCTATGGCTACACCTTC; CDR3 protein: CASTPEDWIGGEIYGYTF
clone size: .; J gene: TRBJ2-1; D gene: .; V gene: TRBV27; CDR3 DNA: TGTGCCAGCTTAGTCCGGGCAAGCTCCTACAATGAGCAGTTCTTC; CDR3 protein: CASLVRASSYNEQFF
clone size: .; J gene: TRBJ2-1; D gene: TRBD2; V gene: TRBV2; CDR3 DNA: TGTGCCAGCAGTATAGCGGGAGAGACATTCAATGAGCAGTTCTTC; CDR3 protein: CASSIAGETFNEQFF
clone size: .; J gene: TRBJ2-3; D gene: .; V gene: TRBV15; CDR3 DNA: TGTGCCACCAGCAGAGATTACGACCCCGGGACGGCGCAGTATTTT; CDR3 protein: CATSRDYDPGTAQYF
clone size: .; J gene: TRBJ1-3; D gene: .; V gene: TRBV18; CDR3 DNA: TGTGCCAGCTCACCTCAGGGTTTAAACACCATATATTTT; CDR3 protein: CASSPQGLNTIYF
clone size: .; J gene: TRBJ2-1; D gene: TRBD2; V gene: TRBV10-1; CDR3 DNA: TGCGCCAGCAGTGAGTCGACGGGACTAGCTGCAATCTCCTACAATGAGCAGTTCTTC; CDR3 protein: CASSESTGLAAISYNEQFF
clone size: .; J gene: TRBJ1-5; D gene: TRBD1; V gene: TRBV30; CDR3 DNA: TGTGCCTGGATGAAGCCTACAGGGGGCCATCAGCCCCAGCATTTT; CDR3 protein: CAWMKPTGGHQPQHF
clone size: .; J gene: TRBJ2-3; D gene: .; V gene: TRBV7-9; CDR3 DNA: TGTGCCAGCAGCTTAGCGGCCAGGAAGAGGGATACGCAGTATTTT; CDR3 protein: CASSLAARKRDTQYF
clone size: .; J gene: TRBJ2-1; D gene: TRBD2; V gene: TRBV6-5; CDR3 DNA: TGTGCCAGCAGGACCGGGACTAGTCTGTTCTTC; CDR3 protein: CASRTGTSLFF
clone size: .; J gene: TRBJ1-2; D gene: .; V gene: TRBV5-1; CDR3 DNA: TGCGCCAGCAGCTTGGCAGCAGGGCTCGGCTACACCTTC; CDR3 protein: CASSLAAGLGYTF
clone size: .; J gene: TRBJ1-1; D gene: .; V gene: TRBV7-9; CDR3 DNA: TGTGCCAGCAGCCCAGCACCCGGGGAGGAAGCTTTCTTT; CDR3 protein: CASSPAPGEEAFF
clone size: once; J gene: TRBJ2-1; D gene: TRBD2; V gene: TRBV6-1; CDR3 DNA: TGTGCCAGCAGTGGGGCTAGCGGGGGGGTAACCCTCTCCTACAATGAGCAGTTCTTC; CDR3 protein: CASSGASGGVTLSYNEQFF
clone size: .; J gene: TRBJ1-1; D gene: TRBD1; V gene: TRBV6-1; CDR3 DNA: TGTGCCAGCAGTGCCCTCCGGGACAGGGGGGAAGGGGCTTTCTTT; CDR3 protein: CASSALRDRGEGAFF
clone size: .; J gene: TRBJ1-5; D gene: .; V gene: TRBV18; CDR3 DNA: TGTGCCAGCTCACCAGGGATTGATCAGCCCCAGCATTTT; CDR3 protein: CASSPGIDQPQHF
clone size: once; J gene: TRBJ1-5; D gene: TRBD1; V gene: TRBV6-1; CDR3 DNA: TGTGCCAGCAGGAGGGGACAGGGGGTAAATCAGCCCCAGCATTTT; CDR3 protein: CASRRGQGVNQPQHF
clone size: .; J gene: TRBJ1-2; D gene: .; V gene: TRBV5-1; CDR3 DNA: TGCGCCAGCTGGCCGGGAGGCGGCTACACCTTC; CDR3 protein: CASWPGGGYTF
clone size: .; J gene: TRBJ2-2; D gene: .; V gene: TRBV28; CDR3 DNA: TGTGCCAGCGGCCGCCCGCGGGCTAGCGGACAGGCCTGGAACACCGGGGAGCTGTTTTTT; CDR3 protein: CASGRPRASGQAWNTGELFF
clone size: .; J gene: TRBJ2-5; D gene: .; V gene: TRBV28; CDR3 DNA: TGTGCCAGCAGTGACCCCCCTAGCGAGGAGACCCAGTACTTC; CDR3 protein: CASSDPPSEETQYF
clone size: .; J gene: TRBJ1-3; D gene: .; V gene: TRBV28; CDR3 DNA: TGTGCCAGCAGTCCCCGGTACTCTGGAAACACCATATATTTT; CDR3 protein: CASSPRYSGNTIYF
clone size: .; J gene: TRBJ1-1; D gene: .; V gene: TRBV5-4; CDR3 DNA: TGTGCCAGCAGCTTGACGGAGTCTGAAGCTTTCTTT; CDR3 protein: CASSLTESEAFF
clone size: .; J gene: TRBJ2-5; D gene: TRBD2; V gene: TRBV2; CDR3 DNA: TGTGCCAGCAGTAAGGGGGTAGCGGGACGAGAGACCCAGTACTTC; CDR3 protein: CASSKGVAGRETQYF
clone size: .; J gene: TRBJ2-1; D gene: TRBD2; V gene: TRBV4-1; CDR3 DNA: TGCGCCAGCAGCCGTACAGTTGTAGCGGGAGGGGCGGGCTACAATGAGCAGTTCTTC; CDR3 protein: CASSRTVVAGGAGYNEQFF